The 15 T cell receptor beta chains below were found in one sample sequenced in a study of shared clonotypes between healthy human individuals. The assay was immunoSEQ multiplex PCR, and TCRdb's table has in-frame clones only and misses some. The table shows approximately 1,500,000 clones, with 95% to 97% occurring only once. What was sequenced was naive CD4+ T cells sorted from blood. As for subset: CD45RA+ positively selected. The receptors stem from a man younger than 40 in good health.

Notes on this clone: The junction differs from germline at one of its ends, possibly a read error. Other DNA sequences within the sample encode an identical CDR3. The chain is built from TRBV6-1 and TRBJ1-5; D remains ambiguous. The CDR3 spans 15 residues. The germline gives CDR1 MNHNS, CDR2 SASEGT. CDR3 region: CASSEGQGYNQPQHF. DNA for the CDR3: TGTGCCAGTAGTGAAGGTCAAGGGTACAATCAGCCCCAGCATTTT.

This rearrangement joins TRBV6-1 to TRBJ2-7; D is unresolved. The germline V gene encodes CDR1 MNHNS and CDR2 SASEGT. V shed 5 bases and J shed 1 base, with 6 bases lying between them. There are 12 residues in the CDR3. The CDR3 loop is CASSLASYEQYF. The CDR3 nucleotides read TGTGCCAGCAGTTTAGCTTCCTACGAGCAGTACTTC.

The V call is TRBV5-4, the J call TRBJ2-7, with D perhaps TRBD1 (6 bases). Per germline, CDR1 SGHNT and CDR2 YYREEE (reference sequence). V was clipped by 5 bases and J by 2 bases, with 20 bases between them. The CDR3 contains 16 residues. CDR3 nucleotide sequence: TGTGCCAGCAGTCCGGAGGCAGACAGGACAGCCTACGAGCAGTACTTC. It is translated as CASSPEADRTAYEQYF.

This clone was seen only once. Other nucleotide sequences in the sample specify the same CDR3. V and J are TRBV11-3 and TRBJ2-7; D is undetermined. In germline, CDR1 is SGHNT, CDR2 YENEEA. V was clipped by 0 bases and J by 0 bases, with 6 bases between them. This CDR3 contains 14 residues. CDR3 protein: CASSLDGNSYEQYF. Written as DNA, the CDR3 is TGTGCCAGCAGCTTAGACGGAAACTCCTACGAGCAGTACTTC.

This clone was observed a single time. The chain recombines TRBV5-4 with TRBJ2-1; TRBD2 might be the D (6 bases). The V and J ends lost 1 base and 5 bases respectively, with 19 bases between them. Germline CDR1 and CDR2: SGHNT and YYREEE (reference sequence). There are 17 residues in the CDR3. The CDR3, as DNA: TGTGCCAGCAGCTTGCGACCCTTGGGACTCAAAAACAATGAGCAGTTCTTC. It codes for CASSLRPLGLKNNEQFF. Combining the CDR3 with reference TRBV5-4 and TRBJ2-1 gives the whole variable domain ETGVTQSPTHLIKTRGQQVTLRCSSQSGHNTVSWYQQALGQGPQFIFQYYREEENGRGNFPPRFSGLQFPNYSSELNVNALELDDSALYLCASSLRPLGLKNNEQFFGPGTRLTVL.

This rearrangement joins TRBV5-5 to TRBJ1-5; D is uncertain. The CDR3 sequence is 16 residues long. The ends were cut back, 6 bases at V and 3 bases at J, with 19 bases in the middle. The V gene's germline CDR1 is SGHKS and CDR2 YYEKEE (reference sequence). The CDR3 DNA reads TGTGCCAGCACCGTTCGGGGAAACCAGCCCAATCAGCCCCAGCATTTT. Translated: CASTVRGNQPNQPQHF.

This sequence joins TRBV10-3 and TRBJ2-5, with a tentative D call TRBD2 (5 bases). Trimming shortened V by 4 bases and J by 4 bases, and 10 bases separated the two germline ends. The CDR3 contains 13 residues. CDR1 and CDR2 from the germline V gene are ENHRY and SYGVKD. The DNA of the CDR3 is TGTGCCATCAGTGCTAATGAGGGAGAGACCCAGTACTTC. Its translation is CAISANEGETQYF.

The chain uses TRBV5-1 and TRBJ2-3; the D call may be TRBD1 or TRBD2 (5 bases each). The CDR3 length is 14 residues. The germline V and J ends were trimmed by 3 bases and 1 base, with 9 bases remaining between them. Germline V lookup: CDR1 SGHRS, CDR2 YFSETQ. This CDR3 is CASSWDGRTDTQYF. Written as DNA, the CDR3 is TGCGCCAGCAGCTGGGACGGGCGCACAGATACGCAGTATTTT.

The genes are TRBV4-3 and TRBJ2-7; D uncertain. The length of the CDR3 is 15 residues. CDR1 LGHNA and CDR2 YSLEER come from the germline V gene. V was trimmed by 0 bases and J by 3 bases, leaving 12 bases between them. The CDR3 loop reads CASSQEIKRDYEQYF. The CDR3, as DNA: TGCGCCAGCAGCCAAGAAATCAAACGCGACTACGAGCAGTACTTC.

Worth noting for this clone: Different DNA sequences within this sample yield the same CDR3. The rearrangement uses TRBV5-4 and TRBJ2-1, with D perhaps TRBD2 (6 bases). The length of the CDR3 is 15 residues. Per the germline V gene, CDR1 is SGHNT and CDR2 is YYREEE (reference sequence). Between the trimmed V and J ends, which lost 4 bases and 0 bases, there was a span of 11 bases. For the CDR3, the DNA is TGTGCCAGCAGCGTGAGGGGAGGCTCCTACAATGAGCAGTTCTTC. It codes for CASSVRGGSYNEQFF.

The rearrangement joins TRBV28 to TRBJ2-1; TRBD1 matches at 8 bases. The germline V gene has CDR1 MDHEN and CDR2 SYDVKM. This CDR3 spans 15 amino acids. The junction had 3 bases not matched to a gene; V was cut back by 5 bases and J by 0 bases. CDR3 DNA: TGTGCCAGCAGTAAAACAGGGGGCTCCTACAATGAGCAGTTCTTC. It translates to CASSKTGGSYNEQFF. The full variable domain, completed using reference TRBV28 and TRBJ2-1, is DVKVTQSSRYLVKRTGEKVFLECVQDMDHENMFWYRQDPGLGLRLIYFSYDVKMKEKGDIPEGYSVSREKKERFSLILESASTNQTSMYLCASSKTGGSYNEQFFGPGTRLTVL.

The chain uses TRBV7-2 and TRBJ2-5; 8 positions agree with TRBD2. The CDR3 loop spans 15 amino acids. Trimming at V came to 5 bases and at J to 3 bases, leaving 8 bases not matched to a gene. Germline V lookup: CDR1 SGHTA, CDR2 FQGNSA. CDR3 coding DNA: TGTGCCAGCAGCCCCCAAGCGGGAGCAAAAGAGACCCAGTACTTC. Translation gives CASSPQAGAKETQYF.

About this clone: Additional DNA sequences in this sample encode the identical CDR3. V and J are TRBV9 and TRBJ2-7, with TRBD2 identical over 7 bases. This CDR3 has 14 amino acids. Looked up from germline, CDR1 is SGDLS and CDR2 is YYNGEE. The junction had 4 bases not matched to a gene; V was cut back by 0 bases and J by 4 bases. DNA of the CDR3: TGTGCCAGCAGCGTAGCTGGGGGGGGGTACGAGCAGTACTTC. This gives the protein CASSVAGGGYEQYF.

The rearrangement links TRBV13 to TRBJ2-7, with 9 bases identical to TRBD2. Trimming at V came to 6 bases and at J to 4 bases, leaving 4 bases not matched to a gene. The germline gives CDR1 PRHDT, CDR2 FYEKMQ (reference sequence). The CDR3 contains 13 residues. The CDR3 is CASRISGSYEQYF. CDR3 coding DNA: TGTGCCAGCAGAATTAGCGGGAGTTACGAGCAGTACTTC.

The chain couples TRBV15 to TRBJ2-7; weak D call: TRBD1 (6 bases). Germline CDR1 LNHNV, CDR2 YYDKDF (reference sequence). Deletions cut 5 bases from V and 3 bases from J, with 17 bases between. This CDR3 region has 15 residues. The CDR3 DNA sequence: TGTGCCACCAGCGCCCACCGGGACACAAACTACGAGCAGTACTTC. This sequence encodes CATSAHRDTNYEQYF.